This TCR beta chain is drawn from a study of PD-L1 blockade in urothelial cancer. Time point described: pretreatment peripheral blood. The method was immunoSEQ multiplex PCR; TCRdb's version includes in-frame clones alone and lacks a portion of them. The table includes about 87,000 clones, 84% detected once. Sequencing was performed on PBMCs, taken around atezolizumab (anti-PD-L1) treatment. This TCR was recovered from a man aged 55 to 70 with urothelial cancer.

DNA for the CDR3: TGTGCCAGCAGTAACCCAGGGATCTACGAGCAGTACTTC. Its protein product is CASSNPGIYEQYF. The chain has TRBV6-5 and TRBJ2-7, with D perhaps matching TRBD1 (5 bases). CDR1 and CDR2 (germline): MNHEY, SVGAGI. Trimming cost V 5 bases and J 3 bases, with 11 bases left between them. The CDR3 covers 13 residues.